The 18 T cell receptor beta chains below were found in one sample sequenced in a study of blood T cells in healthy people across ages (dated by TCRdb to between 2014 and 2017). Library construction relied on 5' RACE. Sequenced on an Illumina HiSeq 2500. The second PCR ran for roughly 6 to 11 cycles and used a J-beta primer mix along with a sample-barcoded 5' primer. The public reads were reanalyzed by TCRdb: fastp trimming at Q25, MiXCR alignment, in-frame beta chains only. Identical CDR3 protein sequences are pooled into one entry, listed with their most common genes and DNA. Here the sample has more than 550,000 distinct CDR3 sequences; about 20% occur a single time. The ten largest clones take up 22% of the sample. Sequenced sample: blood. The source of these receptors is a man in his 70s in good health.

This chain uses TRBV18 with TRBJ2-5, with D maybe TRBD1 (5 bases). The DNA end lines up better with TRBJ2-7; the J call may be wrong. The CDR3 is 14 amino acids. Germline assignment: CDR1 KGHSH and CDR2 LQKENI. CDR3: CASSPRGYAYEQYF. DNA for the CDR3: TGTGCCAGCTCACCAAGGGGCTATGCCTACGAGCAGTACTTC.

The chain couples TRBV12-3 or TRBV12-4 to TRBJ2-1; D is possibly TRBD1 or TRBD2 (6 bases each). This CDR3 is built from 16 residues. V shed 6 bases and J shed 0 bases, with 15 bases lying between them. CDR3 bases: TGTGCCAGCAGGGGTGAAGGGGGGAGCTCCTACAATGAGCAGTTCTTC. Translation: CASRGEGGSSYNEQFF.

The chain uses TRBV18 and TRBJ2-5; the match to TRBD2 covers 9 bases. The J call may be incorrect, as the DNA end agrees better with TRBJ2-1. The CDR3 has 16 residues. CDR1 and CDR2 (germline): KGHSH, LQKENI. The CDR3 loop is CASSLRVSGSGNEQFF. CDR3 nucleotide sequence: TGTGCCAGCTCCCTCCGGGTTAGCGGGAGTGGCAATGAGCAGTTCTTC.

The CDR3 region has the DNA TGTGCCAGTAGGGACCAGGGGCAGCCCCAGCATTTT. Encoded protein: CASRDQGQPQHF. This sequence joins TRBV19 and TRBJ1-5; a weak D match, TRBD1 (6 bases). Germline lookup yields CDR1 LNHDA and CDR2 SQIVND (reference sequence). V lost 6 bases and J 7 bases, leaving 10 bases between the germline ends. The CDR3 sequence is 12 residues long.

This clonotype was detected a few times. The V and J genes are TRBV12-3 or TRBV12-4 and TRBJ2-3, with 10 positions matching TRBD1. The CDR3 contains 12 residues. Unmatched junction bases numbered 2, after V lost 0 bases and J lost 14 bases. The CDR3 here is CASSLARTGGYF. CDR3 in DNA: TGTGCCAGCAGTTTAGCCCGGACAGGGGGGTATTTT.

This clonotype turned up a few times. V and J are TRBV7-2 and TRBJ2-5; a possible D gene is TRBD1 (5 bases). The J call is doubtful: the DNA matches TRBJ2-7 better. This CDR3 is 14 amino acids long. Germline V lookup: CDR1 SGHTA, CDR2 FQGNSA. Here the CDR3 reads CASNSKGAFYEQYV. The CDR3 region has the DNA TGTGCCAGCAACTCGAAAGGGGCCTTCTACGAGCAGTACGTC.

The chain recombines TRBV5-1 with TRBJ2-6; tentatively, D is TRBD1 (6 bases). Germline loops: CDR1 SGHRS, CDR2 YFSETQ. V lost 2 bases and J lost 1, with 16 bases in between. The CDR3 is 18 amino acids. The chain's CDR3 is CASSFNRASRSGANVLTF. The CDR3 nucleotides are TGCGCCAGCAGCTTTAACAGGGCTTCGCGTTCTGGGGCCAACGTCCTGACTTTC.

This clonotype was counted only a few times. The rearrangement links TRBV20-1 to TRBJ1-4; perhaps TRBD1 as D (6 bases). The CDR3 is 14 residues long. Trimming took off 0 bases at V and 8 bases at J, with 13 bases between the two ends. CDR1 is DFQATT and CDR2 is SNEGSKA in the germline V gene (reference sequence). CDR3 nucleotide sequence: TGCAGTGCTAGAGATCAACAGGGACGGGAAAAACTGTTTTTT. Encoded protein: CSARDQQGREKLFF.

The chain recombines TRBV2 with TRBJ1-2, with 7 bases fitting TRBD1. This CDR3 has 13 amino acids. The junction had 9 bases not matched to a gene; V was cut back by 6 bases and J by 8 bases. Germline loops: CDR1 SNHLY, CDR2 FYNNEI. CDR3 nucleotide sequence: TGTGCCAGCAGCATATACAGGGGTCAAGGCTACACCTTC. It yields the protein CASSIYRGQGYTF.

V and J are TRBV29-1 and TRBJ2-6; 7 nucleotides line up with TRBD1. The J segment lost 3 bases and the V segment lost 4 bases, leaving 18 bases of the junction unmatched. The CDR3 is 19 residues long. The V gene's germline CDR1 is SQVTM and CDR2 ANQGSEA. CDR3 DNA: TGCAGCGTTGGGGTTGGGACAGAGGGGATGTCTGATGGGGCCAACGTCCTGACTTTC. It translates to CSVGVGTEGMSDGANVLTF.

In this sample, this clonotype turned up many times. V and J are TRBV5-1 and TRBJ2-7; maybe TRBD1 (5 bases). The V and J ends lost 0 bases and 7 bases respectively, with 17 bases between them. The CDR3 loop spans 15 amino acids. The germline V gene has CDR1 SGHRS and CDR2 YFSETQ. The CDR3 DNA follows: TGCGCCAGCAGCTTGGACGTCACAGGTCGATTAGAGCAGTACTTC. Residues: CASSLDVTGRLEQYF.

The chain uses TRBV6-2 or TRBV6-3 and TRBJ2-7; D call uncertain. The J call is in doubt because the DNA end fits TRBJ2-1 better. The CDR3 covers 14 residues. Per the germline V gene, CDR1 is MNHEY and CDR2 is SVGEGT. The DNA of the CDR3 is TGTGCCAGCAGTTACGGGTCATCCAGGTATGAGCAGTTCTTC. Translated, it gives CASSYGSSRYEQFF.

The CDR3 protein is CATSDYGVTDTQYF. The CDR3 coding sequence is TGTGCCACCAGTGACTACGGGGTGACAGATACGCAGTATTTT. The rearrangement uses TRBV24-1 and TRBJ2-3; perhaps TRBD2 as D (5 bases). V dropped 4 bases and J dropped 3 bases, with 10 bases sitting between them. The germline gives CDR1 KGHDR, CDR2 SFDVKD. The CDR3 extends over 14 amino acids.

The chain employs TRBV5-1 and TRBJ2-6, with 8 bases matching TRBD1. The CDR3 has 17 amino acids. CDR1 and CDR2 (germline): SGHRS, YFSETQ. Unmatched junction bases numbered 2, after V lost 0 bases and J lost 0 bases. The CDR3 reads CASSLGGQGSGANVLTF. The DNA for the CDR3 is TGCGCCAGCAGCTTGGGCGGACAGGGCTCTGGGGCCAACGTCCTGACTTTC.

This chain links TRBV20-1 with TRBJ2-3; tentatively, D is TRBD2 (5 bases). There are 13 residues in the CDR3. From germline, CDR1 is DFQATT and CDR2 SNEGSKA (reference sequence). V was cut by 3 bases and J by 5 bases, with 12 bases left in between. The CDR3 sequence: CSARREAIDTQYF. In nucleotides, the CDR3 is TGCAGTGCTAGGAGGGAAGCAATAGATACGCAGTATTTT.

The chain carries TRBV7-9 and TRBJ2-5; TRBD2 is a possible D gene (5 bases). Germline CDR1 reads SEHNR; CDR2 reads FQNEAQ (reference sequence). The ends were cut back, 5 bases at V and 5 bases at J, with 21 bases in the middle. The CDR3 is 16 residues long. DNA for the CDR3: TGTGCCAGCAGCCGGCGCCTTTTCCGACCGGGGGAGACCCAGTACTTC. This sequence encodes CASSRRLFRPGETQYF.

This clonotype came up a few times. This chain joins TRBV20-1 and TRBJ2-3; D tentatively fits TRBD1 or TRBD2 (5 bases each). Germline V gene data show CDR1 as DFQATT and CDR2 as SNEGSKA (reference sequence). The CDR3 is 15 amino acids. Trimming removed 4 bases at V and 1 base at J, with 15 bases between. CDR3 bases: TGCAGTGCTAACCCTGGGACCTTTGGCACAGATACGCAGTATTTT. Amino acids: CSANPGTFGTDTQYF.

This clonotype was counted many times. The chain is built from TRBV7-9 and TRBJ2-5; D is perhaps TRBD1 (6 bases). V was trimmed by 3 bases and J by 9 bases, leaving 17 bases between them. CDR3 length: 14 residues. CDR1 is SEHNR and CDR2 is FQNEAQ in the germline V gene (reference sequence). The CDR3 spells CASSFYRAVRSQYF. As DNA, the CDR3 is TGTGCCAGCAGCTTTTACAGGGCCGTCAGGTCCCAGTACTTC. Full variable domain (outside the CDR3, taken from reference TRBV7-9 and TRBJ2-5): DTGVSQNPRHKITKRGQNVTFRCDPISEHNRLYWYRQTLGQGPEFLTYFQNEAQLEKSRLLSDRFSAERPKGSFSTLEIQRTEQGDSAMYLCASSFYRAVRSQYFGPGTRLLVL.